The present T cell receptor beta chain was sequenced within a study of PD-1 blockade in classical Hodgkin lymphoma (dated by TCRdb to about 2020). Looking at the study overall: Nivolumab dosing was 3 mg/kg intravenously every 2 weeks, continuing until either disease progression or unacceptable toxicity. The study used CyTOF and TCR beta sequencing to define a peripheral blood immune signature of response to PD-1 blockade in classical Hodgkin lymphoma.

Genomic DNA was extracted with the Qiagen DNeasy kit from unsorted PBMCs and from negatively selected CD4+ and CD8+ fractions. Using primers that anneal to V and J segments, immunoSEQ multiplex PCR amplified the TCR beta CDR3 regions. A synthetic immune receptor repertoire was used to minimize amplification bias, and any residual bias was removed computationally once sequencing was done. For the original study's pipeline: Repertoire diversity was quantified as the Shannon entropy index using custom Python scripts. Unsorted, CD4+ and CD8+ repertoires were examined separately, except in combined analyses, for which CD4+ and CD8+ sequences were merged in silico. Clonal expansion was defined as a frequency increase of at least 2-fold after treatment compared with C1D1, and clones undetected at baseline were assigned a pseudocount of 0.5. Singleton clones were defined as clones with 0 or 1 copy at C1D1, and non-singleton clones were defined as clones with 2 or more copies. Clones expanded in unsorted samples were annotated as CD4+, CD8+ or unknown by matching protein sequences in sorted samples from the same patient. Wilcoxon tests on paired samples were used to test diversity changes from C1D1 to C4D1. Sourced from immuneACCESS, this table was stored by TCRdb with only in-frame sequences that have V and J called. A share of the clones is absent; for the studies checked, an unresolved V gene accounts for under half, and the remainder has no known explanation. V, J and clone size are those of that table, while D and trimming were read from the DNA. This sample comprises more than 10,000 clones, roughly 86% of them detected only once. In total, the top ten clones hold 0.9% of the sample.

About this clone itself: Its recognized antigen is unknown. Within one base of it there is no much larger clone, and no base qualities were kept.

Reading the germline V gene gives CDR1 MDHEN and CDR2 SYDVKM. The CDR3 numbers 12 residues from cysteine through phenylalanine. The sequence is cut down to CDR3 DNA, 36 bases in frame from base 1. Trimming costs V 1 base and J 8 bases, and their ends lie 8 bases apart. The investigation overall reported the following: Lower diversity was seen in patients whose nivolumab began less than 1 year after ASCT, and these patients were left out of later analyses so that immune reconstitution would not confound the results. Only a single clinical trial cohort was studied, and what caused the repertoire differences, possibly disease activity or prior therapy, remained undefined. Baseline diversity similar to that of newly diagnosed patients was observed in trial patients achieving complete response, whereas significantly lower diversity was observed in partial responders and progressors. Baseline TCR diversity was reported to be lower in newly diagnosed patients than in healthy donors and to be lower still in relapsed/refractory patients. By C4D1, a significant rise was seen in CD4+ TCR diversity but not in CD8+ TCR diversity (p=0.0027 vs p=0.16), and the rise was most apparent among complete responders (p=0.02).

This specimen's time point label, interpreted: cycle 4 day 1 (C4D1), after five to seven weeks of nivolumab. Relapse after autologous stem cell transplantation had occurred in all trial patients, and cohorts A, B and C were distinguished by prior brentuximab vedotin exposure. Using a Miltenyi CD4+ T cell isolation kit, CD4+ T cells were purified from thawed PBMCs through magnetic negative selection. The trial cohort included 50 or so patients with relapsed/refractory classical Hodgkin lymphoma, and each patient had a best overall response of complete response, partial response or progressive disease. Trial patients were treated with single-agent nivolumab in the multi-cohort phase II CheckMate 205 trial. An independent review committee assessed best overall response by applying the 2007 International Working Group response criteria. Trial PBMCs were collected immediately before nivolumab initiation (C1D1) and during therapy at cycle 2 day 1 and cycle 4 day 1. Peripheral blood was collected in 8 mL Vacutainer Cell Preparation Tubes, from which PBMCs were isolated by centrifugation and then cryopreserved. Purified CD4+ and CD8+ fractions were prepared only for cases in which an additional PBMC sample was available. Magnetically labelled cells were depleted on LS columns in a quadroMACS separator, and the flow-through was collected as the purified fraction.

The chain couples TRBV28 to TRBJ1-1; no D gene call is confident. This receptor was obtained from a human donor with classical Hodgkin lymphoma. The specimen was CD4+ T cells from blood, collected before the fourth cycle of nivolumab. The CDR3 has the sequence CASSLLYREAFF. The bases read TGTGCCAGCAGTTTATTGTACCGGGAAGCTTTCTTT.